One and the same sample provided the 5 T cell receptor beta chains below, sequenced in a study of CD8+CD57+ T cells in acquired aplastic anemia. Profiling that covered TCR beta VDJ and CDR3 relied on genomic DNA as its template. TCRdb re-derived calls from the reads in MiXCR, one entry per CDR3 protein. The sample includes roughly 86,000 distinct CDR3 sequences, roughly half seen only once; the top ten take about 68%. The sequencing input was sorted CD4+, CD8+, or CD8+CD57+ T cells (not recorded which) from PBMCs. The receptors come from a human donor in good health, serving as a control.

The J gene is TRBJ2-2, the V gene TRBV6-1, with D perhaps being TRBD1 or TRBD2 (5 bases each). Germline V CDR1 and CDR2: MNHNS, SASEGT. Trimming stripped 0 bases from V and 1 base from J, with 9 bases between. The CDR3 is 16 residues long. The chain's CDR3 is CASSEAGTWNTGELFF. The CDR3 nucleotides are TGTGCCAGCAGTGAAGCTGGGACGTGGAACACCGGGGAGCTGTTTTTT.

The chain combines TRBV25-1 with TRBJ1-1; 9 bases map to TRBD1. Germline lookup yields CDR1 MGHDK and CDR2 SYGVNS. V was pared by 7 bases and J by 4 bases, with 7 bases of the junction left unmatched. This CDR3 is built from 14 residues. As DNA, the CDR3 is TGTGCCAGCATACCCGGGACAGGGACCACTGAAGCTTTCTTT. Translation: CASIPGTGTTEAFF. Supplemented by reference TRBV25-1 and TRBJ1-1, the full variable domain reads EADIYQTPRYLVIGTGKKITLECSQTMGHDKMYWYQQDPGMELHLIHYSYGVNSTEKGDLSSESTVSRIRTEHFPLTLESARPSHTSQYLCASIPGTGTTEAFFGQGTRLTVV.

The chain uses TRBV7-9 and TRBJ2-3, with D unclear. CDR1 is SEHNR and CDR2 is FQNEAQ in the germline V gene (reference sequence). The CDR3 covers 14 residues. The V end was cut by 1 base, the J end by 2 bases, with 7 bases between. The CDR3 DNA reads TGTGCCAGCAGCTTAGACGTGCTCACAGATACGCAGTATTTT. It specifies CASSLDVLTDTQYF. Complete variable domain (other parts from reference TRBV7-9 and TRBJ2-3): DTGVSQNPRHKITKRGQNVTFRCDPISEHNRLYWYRQTLGQGPEFLTYFQNEAQLEKSRLLSDRFSAERPKGSFSTLEIQRTEQGDSAMYLCASSLDVLTDTQYFGPGTRLTVL.

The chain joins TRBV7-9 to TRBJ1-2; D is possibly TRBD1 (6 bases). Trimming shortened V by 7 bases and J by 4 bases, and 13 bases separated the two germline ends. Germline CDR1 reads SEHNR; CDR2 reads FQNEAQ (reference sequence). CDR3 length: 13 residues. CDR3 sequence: CASTPGDIYGYTF. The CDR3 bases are TGTGCCAGCACCCCGGGGGACATCTATGGCTACACCTTC.

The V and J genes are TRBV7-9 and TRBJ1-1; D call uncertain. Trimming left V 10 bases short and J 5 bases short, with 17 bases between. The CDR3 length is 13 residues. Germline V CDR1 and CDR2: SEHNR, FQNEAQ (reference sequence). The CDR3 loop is CATRAPTRTEAFF. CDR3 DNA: TGTGCCACGCGAGCACCAACGAGGACTGAAGCTTTCTTT.